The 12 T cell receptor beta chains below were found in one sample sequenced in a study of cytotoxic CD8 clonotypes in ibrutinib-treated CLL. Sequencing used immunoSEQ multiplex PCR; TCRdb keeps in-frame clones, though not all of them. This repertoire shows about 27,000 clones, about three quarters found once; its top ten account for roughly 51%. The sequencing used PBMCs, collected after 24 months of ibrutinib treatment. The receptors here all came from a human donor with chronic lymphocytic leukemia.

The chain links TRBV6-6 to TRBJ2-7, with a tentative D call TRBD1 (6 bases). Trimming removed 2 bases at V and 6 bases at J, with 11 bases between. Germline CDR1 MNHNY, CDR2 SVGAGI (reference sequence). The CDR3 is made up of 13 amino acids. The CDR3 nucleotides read TGTGCCAGCAGTTACGCGCAGGGGAGCGAGCAGTACTTC. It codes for CASSYAQGSEQYF.

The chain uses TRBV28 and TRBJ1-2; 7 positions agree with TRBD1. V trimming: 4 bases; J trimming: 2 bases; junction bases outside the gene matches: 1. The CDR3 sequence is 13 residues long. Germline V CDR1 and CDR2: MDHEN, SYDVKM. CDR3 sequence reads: CASSWTGNYGYTF. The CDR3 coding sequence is TGTGCCAGCAGTTGGACAGGCAACTATGGCTACACCTTC.

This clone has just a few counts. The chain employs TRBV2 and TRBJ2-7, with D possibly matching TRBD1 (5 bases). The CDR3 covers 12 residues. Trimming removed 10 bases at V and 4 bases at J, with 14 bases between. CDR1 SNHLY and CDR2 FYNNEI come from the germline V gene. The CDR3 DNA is TGTGCCATCCTAGAGACAGCTTACGAGCAGTACTTC. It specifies CAILETAYEQYF.

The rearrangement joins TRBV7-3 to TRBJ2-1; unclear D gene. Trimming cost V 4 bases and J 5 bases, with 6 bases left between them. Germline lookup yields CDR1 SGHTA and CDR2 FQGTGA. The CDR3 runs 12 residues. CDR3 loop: CASSYLNNEQFF. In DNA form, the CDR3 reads TGTGCCAGCAGCTACCTAAACAATGAGCAGTTCTTC.

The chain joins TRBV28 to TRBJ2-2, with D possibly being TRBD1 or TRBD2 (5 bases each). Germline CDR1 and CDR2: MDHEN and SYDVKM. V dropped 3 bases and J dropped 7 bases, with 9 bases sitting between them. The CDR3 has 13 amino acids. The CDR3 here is CASSFPGRGELFF. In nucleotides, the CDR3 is TGTGCCAGCAGTTTCCCGGGGCGCGGGGAGCTGTTTTTT.

The CDR3 loop is CASSDLVSRGYTF. The CDR3 bases are TGTGCCAGCAGTGATCTGGTGTCCCGGGGCTACACCTTC. The gene calls are TRBV2 and TRBJ1-2; D ambiguous. The CDR3 is 13 amino acids. Trimming cost V 3 bases and J 8 bases, with 13 bases left between them. CDR1 SNHLY and CDR2 FYNNEI come from the germline V gene.

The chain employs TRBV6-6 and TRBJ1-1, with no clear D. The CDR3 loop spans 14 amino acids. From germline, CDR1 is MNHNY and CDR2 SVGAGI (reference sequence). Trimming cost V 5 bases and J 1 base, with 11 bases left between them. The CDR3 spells CASSPPGRNTEAFF. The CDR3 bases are TGTGCCAGCAGTCCGCCGGGCAGGAACACTGAAGCTTTCTTT.

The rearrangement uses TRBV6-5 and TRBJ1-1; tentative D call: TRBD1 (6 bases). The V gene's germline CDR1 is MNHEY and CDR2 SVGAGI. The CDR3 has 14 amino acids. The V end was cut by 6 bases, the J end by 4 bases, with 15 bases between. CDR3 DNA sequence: TGTGCCAGCAGGTTAACAGGGACGGTCACTGAAGCTTTCTTT. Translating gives CASRLTGTVTEAFF.

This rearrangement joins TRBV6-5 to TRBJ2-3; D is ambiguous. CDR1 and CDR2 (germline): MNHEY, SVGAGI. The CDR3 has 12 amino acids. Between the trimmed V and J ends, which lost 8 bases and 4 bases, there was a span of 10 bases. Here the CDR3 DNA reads TGTGCCAGCCTGGAGCTCCCAGATACGCAGTATTTT. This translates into CASLELPDTQYF.

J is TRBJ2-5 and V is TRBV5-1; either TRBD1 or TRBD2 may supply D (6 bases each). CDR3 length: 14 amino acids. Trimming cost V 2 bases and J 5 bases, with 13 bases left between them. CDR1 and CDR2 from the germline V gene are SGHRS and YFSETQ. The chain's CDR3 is CASSFGGPGETQYF. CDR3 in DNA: TGCGCCAGCAGCTTTGGGGGGCCCGGGGAGACCCAGTACTTC.

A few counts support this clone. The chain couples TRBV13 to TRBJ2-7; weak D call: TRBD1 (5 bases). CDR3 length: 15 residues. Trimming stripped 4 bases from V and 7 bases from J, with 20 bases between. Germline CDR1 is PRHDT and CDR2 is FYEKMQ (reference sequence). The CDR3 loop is CASSSRQFRSGEQYF. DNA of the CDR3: TGTGCCAGCAGCTCCCGACAGTTTCGGTCCGGGGAGCAGTACTTC.

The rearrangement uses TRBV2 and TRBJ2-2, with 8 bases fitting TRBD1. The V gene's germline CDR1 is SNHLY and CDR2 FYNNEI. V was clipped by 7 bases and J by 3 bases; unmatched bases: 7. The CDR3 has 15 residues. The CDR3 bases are TGTGCCAGCAACCCGGACAGGGTCGACACCGGGGAGCTGTTTTTT. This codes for CASNPDRVDTGELFF. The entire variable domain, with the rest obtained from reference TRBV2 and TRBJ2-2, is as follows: EPEVTQTPSHQVTQMGQEVILRCVPISNHLYFYWYRQILGQKVEFLVSFYNNEISEKSEIFDDQFSVERPDGSNFTLKIRSTKLEDSAMYFCASNPDRVDTGELFFGEGSRLTVL.